This TCR beta chain was captured by sequencing in a study of CD8 T cells in ankylosing spondylitis (dated by TCRdb to 2017 to 2019). With regard to the full study: To find TCR variants linked to disease, the study profiled T cell receptor beta repertoires in ankylosing spondylitis patients and healthy donors. The full study cohort was made up of about 24 ankylosing spondylitis patients and over 90 healthy donors. Samples of peripheral blood were taken, and for ankylosing spondylitis patients, synovial fluid was collected as well. Overall results and qualifications from the work: Blood from ankylosing spondylitis patients appeared to be characterized by a TCR beta motif composed of about 8 highly homologous amino acid variants. The disease-linked clones had a CD8+ phenotype and were found at relatively low frequencies in peripheral blood. The disease-linked clones were reported as significantly enriched in matched synovial fluid samples from ankylosing spondylitis patients. Some of the motif variants had been reported before in the synovial fluid and blood of reactive arthritis patients, a finding that suggests common disease-initiation mechanisms.

Sequencing relied on an Illumina HiSeq 2500. TCR beta libraries were prepared by quantitative 5'-RACE with molecular barcodes. The original methods were these. To identify disease-linked TCR variants, a new computational method was used, one built on a probabilistic model of VDJ rearrangement. The public reads were run again by TCRdb, first through fastp at Q25 and then through MiXCR, and only productive beta chains were kept. Duplicate CDR3 protein sequences are folded into a single record with the most common DNA and genes. These V and J calls are TCRdb output, not the study's own analysis. This sample gives 84,000 or so distinct CDR3 sequences in total; around 30% of them show up just once. The ten largest clonotypes hold over 50% of the sample. Its CDR3 holds 15 amino acids, cysteine through phenylalanine. Only the CDR3 portion is preserved as DNA: 45 bases, with reading frame beginning at the first base. Here V drops 1 base and J drops 5 bases, and the junction holds 4 bases not matched to any gene. From a lookup of the germline V gene, CDR1 and CDR2 are SGHRS and YFSETQ.

This clonotype was detected only a few times. Its target antigen remains unknown. Base qualities are missing; no much larger clone stands one base away. The specimen was blood, either unsorted or a sorted T cell fraction (not recorded which). The TCR comes from a male donor with ankylosing spondylitis or in good health (not recorded which). This chain joins TRBV5-1 to TRBJ2-7; TRBD2 aligns with 12 central bases. The DNA sequence reads TGCGCCAGCAGCTTGACTAGCGGGAGGTCCCACGAGCAGTACTTC. The encoded protein is CASSLTSGRSHEQYF.